A single sample is the source of the 28 T cell receptor beta chains below, sequenced in a study of identical twins (dated by TCRdb to about 2016). Libraries came from 5' RACE. Sequencing was carried out with an Illumina HiSeq 2000. TCRdb cleaned the public reads at Q25 with fastp, built clones with MiXCR and kept in-frame beta chains. Each entry is one CDR3 protein sequence, shown with its most common DNA and genes. The sample table contains some 240,000 distinct CDR3 sequences; only one count was recorded for about 10% of them. The ten biggest clones cover 8% to 10% of the sample. The sequencing input was memory T cells sorted from blood. This specimen's cell subset or site label, per the study, means: CD45RO+ enriched T cells. All receptors come from a man aged 45-65 years in good health.

The rearrangement uses TRBV11-2 and TRBJ2-7; 12 nucleotides match TRBD1. Per germline, CDR1 SGHAT and CDR2 FQNNGV. Trimming removed 4 bases from V and 6 bases from J; junction bases left unmatched: 4. CDR3 length: 14 residues. This CDR3 reads CASSSGQGAFEQYF. The CDR3, as DNA: TGTGCCAGCAGCTCGGGACAGGGGGCATTCGAGCAGTACTTC.

The rearrangement uses TRBV28 and TRBJ2-2, with 12 bases matching TRBD2. Trimming took 3 bases from V and 8 from J; bases not matched to a gene: 10. CDR3 length: 17 amino acids. Per the germline V gene, CDR1 is MDHEN and CDR2 is SYDVKM. The CDR3 DNA is TGTGCCAGCAGTTTGCTAGCGGGAGGGCCCTACGGTGGGGAGCTGTTTTTT. Protein: CASSLLAGGPYGGELFF.

This clonotype showed up many times. This chain uses TRBV27 with TRBJ1-5; TRBD1 is a possible D gene (5 bases). The CDR3 sequence is 13 residues long. Trimming removed 4 bases at V and 9 bases at J, with 13 bases between. Germline V CDR1 and CDR2: MNHEY, SMNVEV (reference sequence). The CDR3 is CASSSGQPGPQHF. The DNA of the CDR3 is TGTGCCAGCAGTTCCGGACAACCTGGGCCCCAGCATTTT.

V gene TRBV10-1 combines with J gene TRBJ2-2; maybe TRBD1 (6 bases). CDR3 length: 16 residues. Germline CDR1 WNHNN, CDR2 SYGVQD (reference sequence). The V end was cut by 6 bases, the J end by 5 bases, with 19 bases between. CDR3 nucleotide sequence: TGCGCCAGCAGACCGGACAGTCTATCAGGGACCGGGGAGCTGTTTTTT. Translating it yields CASRPDSLSGTGELFF.

V and J are TRBV29-1 and TRBJ2-5; 8 bases fit TRBD1. Looked up from germline, CDR1 is SQVTM and CDR2 is ANQGSEA. Germline trimming cut 1 base from V and 5 bases from J; bases unmatched to any gene: 6. The CDR3 is 14 amino acids. This chain's CDR3 is CSVEARGRVETQYF. The CDR3 DNA reads as TGCAGCGTTGAAGCCAGGGGGCGCGTTGAGACCCAGTACTTC.

This clonotype has more than one count but fewer than ten. V and J are TRBV10-3 and TRBJ2-5, with 9 nucleotides matching TRBD1. The ends lost 3 bases at V and 4 bases at J; junction bases unmatched: 9. Looked up from germline, CDR1 is ENHRY and CDR2 is SYGVKD. This CDR3 is built from 16 residues. The chain's CDR3 is CAISDVDRGLRETQYF. CDR3 sequence (DNA): TGTGCCATCAGTGACGTAGACAGGGGGTTACGAGAGACCCAGTACTTC.

In its sample, this clonotype was seen many times. The chain has TRBV29-1 and TRBJ2-5; D might be TRBD2 (6 bases). The CDR3 loop spans 13 amino acids. Trimming cost V 4 bases and J 2 bases, with 11 bases left between them. Germline V gene lookup returns CDR1 SQVTM and CDR2 ANQGSEA. For the CDR3, the DNA is TGCAGCGTTGTGGGGGGAAGGCAAGAGACCCAGTACTTC. Its protein product is CSVVGGRQETQYF.

This chain connects TRBV5-5 to TRBJ2-3; 16 nucleotides line up with TRBD2. The V and J ends lost 3 bases and 5 bases, in that order; junction bases with no gene match: 6. In germline, CDR1 is SGHKS, CDR2 YYEKEE (reference sequence). The CDR3 has 17 amino acids. The CDR3: CASSYGTSGRDGDTQYF. CDR3 nucleotide sequence: TGTGCCAGCAGCTACGGGACTAGCGGGAGGGATGGAGATACGCAGTATTTT.

Turning to this clonotype: A much larger clone differs by one base, so this may be a read error. The chain is built from TRBV7-2 and TRBJ2-7; weak D call: TRBD2 (5 bases). Germline loops: CDR1 SGHTA, CDR2 FQGNSA. The CDR3 runs to 14 residues. Trimming pared 4 bases from V and 6 bases from J, leaving 16 bases between. This CDR3 reads CASSSRAGNSEQYF. CDR3 nucleotide sequence: TGTGCCAGCAGCTCCCGGGCCGGGAATTCCGAGCAGTACTTC.

This clonotype has just a few counts. The chain recombines TRBV5-1 with TRBJ1-1, with a weak D call TRBD1 (5 bases). Germline assignment: CDR1 SGHRS and CDR2 YFSETQ. V was cut by 4 bases and J by 5 bases, with 18 bases left in between. CDR3 length: 15 residues. The CDR3 nucleotides are TGCGCCAGCAGCCAGCAGGAAGGGGCGAGGACTGAAGCTTTCTTT. Translated: CASSQQEGARTEAFF.

This clonotype has a count of ten or more. The V gene is TRBV20-1, the J gene TRBJ1-4; D is ambiguous. Trimming took 3 bases from V and 0 from J, leaving 8 bases between them. CDR1 is DFQATT, CDR2 SNEGSKA, per germline (reference sequence). CDR3 length equals 14 residues. The CDR3 loop reads CSASFGPTNEKLFF. CDR3 in DNA: TGCAGTGCTAGTTTTGGCCCAACTAATGAAAAACTGTTTTTT.

Many counts were recorded for this clonotype. The chain is built from TRBV20-1 and TRBJ1-2, with D unresolved. With 3 bases removed from V and 7 bases from J, the gap between germline ends came to 15 bases. The CDR3 length is 13 residues. Germline CDR1 and CDR2: DFQATT and SNEGSKA (reference sequence). The CDR3 nucleotides are TGCAGTGCTAGCTCTGGGAGTCGCCTTGGCTACACCTTC. It translates to CSASSGSRLGYTF.

This clonotype was observed at least ten times. The rearrangement uses TRBV10-3 and TRBJ1-6; D remains unclear. Germline CDR1 and CDR2: ENHRY and SYGVKD. The V end lost 7 bases, the J end lost 11 bases, and 15 bases lay between the germline ends. This CDR3 comprises 13 residues. The CDR3 nucleotides read TGTGCCATCAAGGGTGGTAGGGAGGCACCCCTCCACTTT. It is translated as CAIKGGREAPLHF.

This clonotype appeared many times. The rearrangement uses TRBV28 and TRBJ2-5, with D maybe TRBD2 (6 bases). With 7 bases removed from V and 2 bases from J, the gap between germline ends came to 20 bases. This CDR3 has 16 residues. CDR1 is MDHEN and CDR2 is SYDVKM in the germline V gene. CDR3 coding DNA: TGTGCCAGCACCCCCCGCGGTAGCGGAGCGCAAGAGACCCAGTACTTC. This gives the protein CASTPRGSGAQETQYF.

This clonotype has a count of ten or more. The chain couples TRBV7-9 to TRBJ1-1; D possibly corresponds to TRBD1 (6 bases). V was clipped by 5 bases and J by 2 bases, with 15 bases between them. Germline CDR1 SEHNR, CDR2 FQNEAQ (reference sequence). The CDR3 has 15 residues. The CDR3 spells CASSPDRISNTEAFF. The CDR3 DNA sequence: TGTGCCAGCAGCCCTGACAGGATCTCTAACACTGAAGCTTTCTTT. Drawing the rest from reference TRBV7-9 and TRBJ1-1, the complete variable domain is DTGVSQNPRHKITKRGQNVTFRCDPISEHNRLYWYRQTLGQGPEFLTYFQNEAQLEKSRLLSDRFSAERPKGSFSTLEIQRTEQGDSAMYLCASSPDRISNTEAFFGQGTRLTVV.

This clonotype was observed a handful of times. The genes are TRBV5-6 and TRBJ2-5; the D gene is possibly TRBD2 (6 bases). The CDR3 is made up of 14 amino acids. The ends were cut back, 2 bases at V and 1 base at J, with 9 bases in the middle. Germline CDR1 SGHDT, CDR2 YYEEEE. The CDR3 nucleotides are TGTGCCAGCAGCTTAGTCGGGGGCCAAGAGACCCAGTACTTC. It translates to CASSLVGGQETQYF.

The gene calls are TRBV3-1 and TRBJ1-2; D gene ambiguous. Germline assignment: CDR1 LGHDT and CDR2 YNNKEL (reference sequence). The CDR3 runs 11 residues. V gave up 5 bases and J gave up 8 bases, with 9 bases separating them. This CDR3 is CASSYGQGYTF. In nucleotides, the CDR3 is TGTGCCAGCAGCTATGGGCAGGGCTACACCTTC.

This clonotype was counted between two and nine times. The chain joins TRBV15 to TRBJ1-2; D not resolved. V was clipped by 0 bases and J by 4 bases, with 9 bases between them. The CDR3 is 14 residues long. CDR1 is LNHNV and CDR2 is YYDKDF in the germline V gene (reference sequence). CDR3 amino acids: CATSRDSELYGYTF. CDR3 coding DNA: TGTGCCACCAGCAGAGATTCGGAACTCTATGGCTACACCTTC.

This clonotype occurred a few times. The chain recombines TRBV2 with TRBJ2-7, with D perhaps matching TRBD1 (6 bases). Deletions cut 7 bases from V and 6 bases from J, with 16 bases between. Germline-derived CDR1 and CDR2 are SNHLY and FYNNEI. There are 13 residues in the CDR3. CDR3 bases: TGTGCCAGCACCCGTTTGACAGGTAGCGAGCAGTACTTC. The encoded protein is CASTRLTGSEQYF.

This clonotype was picked up a small number of times. The rearrangement joins TRBV6-1 to TRBJ2-7, with TRBD2 identical over 8 bases. J gave up 5 bases and V 5 bases, and 23 bases lay outside the gene matches. There are 19 residues in the CDR3. Germline V lookup: CDR1 MNHNS, CDR2 SASEGT. The CDR3 sequence: CASSTRDSGVNTFAHEQYF. CDR3 in DNA: TGTGCCAGCAGTACCCGGGATAGCGGGGTTAATACTTTCGCCCACGAGCAGTACTTC.

This chain uses TRBV2 with TRBJ2-3; 8 bases are a match to TRBD2. Germline assignment: CDR1 SNHLY and CDR2 FYNNEI. The CDR3 runs 15 residues. V dropped 2 bases and J dropped 4; count of bases not matched to a gene: 5. CDR3 sequence: CASSEHSGVSDTQYF. CDR3 in DNA: TGTGCCAGCAGTGAACATAGCGGGGTTTCAGATACGCAGTATTTT.

The genes are TRBV4-3 and TRBJ1-2; D is unclear. The CDR3 extends over 16 amino acids. Trimming took 0 bases from V and 0 from J, leaving 11 bases between them. Germline CDR1 reads LGHNA; CDR2 reads YSLEER. CDR3: CASSQDQRVTNYGYTF. As DNA, the CDR3 is TGCGCCAGCAGCCAAGATCAGAGGGTTACTAACTATGGCTACACCTTC.

This clonotype has at least ten counts. V gene TRBV12-3 or TRBV12-4 combines with J gene TRBJ2-5, with 10 bases that match TRBD2. The CDR3 consists of 15 residues. The V and J ends lost 4 bases and 4 bases, in that order; junction bases with no gene match: 6. CDR3 residues: CASSSASGGRETQYF. The CDR3 DNA follows: TGTGCCAGCAGTTCGGCTAGCGGGGGTCGAGAGACCCAGTACTTC.

This clonotype was counted ten times or more. For the CDR3, the DNA is TGTGCCAGCACCCTGGGCGGACTAGCGGGGTCAGAGACCCAGTACTTC. It codes for CASTLGGLAGSETQYF. The chain combines TRBV12-3 or TRBV12-4 with TRBJ2-5; 12 nucleotides line up with TRBD2. The CDR3 contains 16 residues. The V and J ends lost 7 bases and 4 bases, in that order; junction bases with no gene match: 10.

There are many counts of this clonotype. The chain employs TRBV7-9 and TRBJ1-1; 8 positions match TRBD1. The V gene's germline CDR1 is SEHNR and CDR2 FQNEAQ (reference sequence). The CDR3 is 14 residues long. Trimming removed 5 bases from V and 2 bases from J; junction bases left unmatched: 4. CDR3 region: CASSVTGGNTEAFF. For the CDR3, the DNA is TGTGCCAGCAGCGTAACAGGGGGAAACACTGAAGCTTTCTTT.

A few counts support this clonotype. The chain links TRBV11-3 to TRBJ2-1, with 11 bases identical to TRBD1. CDR3 length: 15 amino acids. V gave up 2 bases and J gave up 9 bases; unmatched junction bases: 6. Germline V CDR1 and CDR2: SGHNT, YENEEA. Here the CDR3 reads CASSLTGQGASEQFF. CDR3 sequence (DNA): TGTGCCAGCAGCTTAACCGGACAGGGGGCAAGTGAGCAGTTCTTC.

The V gene is TRBV7-2, the J gene TRBJ1-1, with D perhaps TRBD1 (5 bases). This CDR3 has 13 amino acids. Germline V gives CDR1 SGHTA, CDR2 FQGNSA. The germline V and J ends were trimmed by 3 bases and 8 bases, with 13 bases remaining between them. This chain's CDR3 is CASSFQGLGEAFF. CDR3 bases: TGTGCCAGCAGCTTTCAGGGCCTCGGGGAAGCTTTCTTT.

This clonotype was picked up a small number of times. The J gene is TRBJ2-1, the V gene TRBV28, with 8 bases lining up with TRBD1. The CDR3 sequence is 17 residues long. Germline-derived CDR1 and CDR2 are MDHEN and SYDVKM. The J segment lost 1 base and the V segment lost 7 bases, leaving 12 bases of the junction unmatched. This CDR3 is CASTPTQGARSYNEQFF. The CDR3 coding sequence is TGTGCCAGCACTCCCACCCAGGGGGCTAGGTCCTACAATGAGCAGTTCTTC.